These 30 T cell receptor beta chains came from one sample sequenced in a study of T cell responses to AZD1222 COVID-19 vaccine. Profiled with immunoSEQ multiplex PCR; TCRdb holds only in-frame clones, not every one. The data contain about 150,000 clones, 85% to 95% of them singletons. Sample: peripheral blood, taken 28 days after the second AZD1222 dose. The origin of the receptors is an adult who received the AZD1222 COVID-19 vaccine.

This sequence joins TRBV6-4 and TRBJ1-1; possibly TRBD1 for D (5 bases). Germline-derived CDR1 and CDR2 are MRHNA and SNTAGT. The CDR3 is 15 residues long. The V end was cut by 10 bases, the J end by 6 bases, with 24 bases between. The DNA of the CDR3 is TGTGCCAACCGGGGCGGGCTGGGTAGTTGGGCTGAAGCTTTCTTT. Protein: CANRGGLGSWAEAFF.

CDR3 region: CASSQDGPIYEQFF. CDR3 in DNA: TGTGCCAGCAGCCAAGATGGCCCCATCTATGAGCAGTTCTTC. The V gene is TRBV3-1 (or the pseudogene TRBV3-2), the J gene TRBJ2-1; D gene ambiguous. Per germline, CDR1 LGHDT and CDR2 YNNKEL (reference sequence). Trimming left V 0 bases short and J 8 bases short, with 11 bases between. The CDR3 is made up of 14 amino acids.

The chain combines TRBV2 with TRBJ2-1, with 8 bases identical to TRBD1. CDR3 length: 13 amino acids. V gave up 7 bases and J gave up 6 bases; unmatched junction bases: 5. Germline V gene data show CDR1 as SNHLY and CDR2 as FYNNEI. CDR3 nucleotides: TGTGCCAGCACGGACAGGGTAGGCAATGAGCAGTTCTTC. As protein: CASTDRVGNEQFF.

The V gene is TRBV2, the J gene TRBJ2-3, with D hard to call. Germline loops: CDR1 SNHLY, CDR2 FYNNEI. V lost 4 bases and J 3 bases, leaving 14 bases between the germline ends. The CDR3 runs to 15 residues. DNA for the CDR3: TGTGCCAGCAGTGCAGATTCCACCGGGACAGATACGCAGTATTTT. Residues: CASSADSTGTDTQYF.

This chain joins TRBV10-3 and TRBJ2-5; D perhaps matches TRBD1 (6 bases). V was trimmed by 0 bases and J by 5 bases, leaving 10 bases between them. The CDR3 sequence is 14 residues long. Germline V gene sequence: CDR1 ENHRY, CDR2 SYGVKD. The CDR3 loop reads CAISESIQGETQYF. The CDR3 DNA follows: TGTGCCATCAGTGAGTCAATCCAGGGGGAGACCCAGTACTTC.

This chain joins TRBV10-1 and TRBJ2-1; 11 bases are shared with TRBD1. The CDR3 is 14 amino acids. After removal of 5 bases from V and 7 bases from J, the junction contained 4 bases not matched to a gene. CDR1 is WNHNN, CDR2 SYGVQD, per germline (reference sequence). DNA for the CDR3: TGCGCCAGCAGTCTGGACAGGGGGCGGAATGAGCAGTTCTTC. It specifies CASSLDRGRNEQFF.

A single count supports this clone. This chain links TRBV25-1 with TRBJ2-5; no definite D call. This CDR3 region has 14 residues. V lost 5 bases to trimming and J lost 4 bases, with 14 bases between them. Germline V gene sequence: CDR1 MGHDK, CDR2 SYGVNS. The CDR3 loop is CASSPQGPSETQYF. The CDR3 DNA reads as TGTGCCAGCAGTCCTCAAGGCCCTTCAGAGACCCAGTACTTC. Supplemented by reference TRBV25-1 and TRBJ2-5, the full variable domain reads EADIYQTPRYLVIGTGKKITLECSQTMGHDKMYWYQQDPGMELHLIHYSYGVNSTEKGDLSSESTVSRIRTEHFPLTLESARPSHTSQYLCASSPQGPSETQYFGPGTRLLVL.

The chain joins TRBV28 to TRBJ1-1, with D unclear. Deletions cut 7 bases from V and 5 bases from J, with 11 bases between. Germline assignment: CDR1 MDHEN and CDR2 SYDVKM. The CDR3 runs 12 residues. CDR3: CASNAGGTEAFF. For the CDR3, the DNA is TGTGCCAGCAATGCCGGCGGGACTGAAGCTTTCTTT. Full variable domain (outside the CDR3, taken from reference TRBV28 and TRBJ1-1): DVKVTQSSRYLVKRTGEKVFLECVQDMDHENMFWYRQDPGLGLRLIYFSYDVKMKEKGDIPEGYSVSREKKERFSLILESASTNQTSMYLCASNAGGTEAFFGQGTRLTVV.

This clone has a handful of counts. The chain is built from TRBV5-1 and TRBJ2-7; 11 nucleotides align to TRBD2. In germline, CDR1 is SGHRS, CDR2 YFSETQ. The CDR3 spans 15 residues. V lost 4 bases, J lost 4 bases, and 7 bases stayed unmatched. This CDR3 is CASSRGLAEVYEQYF. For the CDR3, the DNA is TGCGCCAGCAGCCGGGGACTAGCGGAAGTGTACGAGCAGTACTTC.

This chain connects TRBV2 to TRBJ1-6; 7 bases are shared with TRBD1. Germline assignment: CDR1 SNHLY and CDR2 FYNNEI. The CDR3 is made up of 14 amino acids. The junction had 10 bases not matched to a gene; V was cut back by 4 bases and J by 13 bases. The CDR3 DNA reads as TGTGCCAGCAGTGCAACCACACAGGGGTCGCCCCTCCACTTT. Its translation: CASSATTQGSPLHF.

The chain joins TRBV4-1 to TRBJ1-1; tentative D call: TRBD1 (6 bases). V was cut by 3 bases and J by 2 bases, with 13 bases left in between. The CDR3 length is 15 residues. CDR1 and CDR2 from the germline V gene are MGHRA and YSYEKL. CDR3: CASSQDPGANTEAFF. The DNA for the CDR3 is TGCGCCAGCAGCCAGGACCCAGGGGCCAACACTGAAGCTTTCTTT.

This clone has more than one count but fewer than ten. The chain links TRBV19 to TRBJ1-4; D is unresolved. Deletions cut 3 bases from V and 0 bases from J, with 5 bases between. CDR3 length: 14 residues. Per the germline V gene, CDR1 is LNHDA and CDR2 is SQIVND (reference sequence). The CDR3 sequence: CASSITATNEKLFF. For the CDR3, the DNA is TGTGCCAGTAGTATTACAGCAACTAATGAAAAACTGTTTTTT.

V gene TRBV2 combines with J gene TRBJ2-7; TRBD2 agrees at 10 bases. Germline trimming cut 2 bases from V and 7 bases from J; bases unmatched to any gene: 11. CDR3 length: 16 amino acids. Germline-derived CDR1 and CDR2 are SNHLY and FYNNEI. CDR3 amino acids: CASSEKVAGGHREQYF. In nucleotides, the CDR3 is TGTGCCAGCAGTGAAAAAGTAGCGGGGGGCCACCGGGAGCAGTACTTC.

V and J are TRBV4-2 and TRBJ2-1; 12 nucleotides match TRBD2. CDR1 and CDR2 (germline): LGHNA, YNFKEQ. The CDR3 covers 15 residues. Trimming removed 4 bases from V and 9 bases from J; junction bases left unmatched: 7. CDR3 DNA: TGTGCCAGCAGCCCGAGACTAGCGGGAGAGAGTGAGCAGTTCTTC. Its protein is CASSPRLAGESEQFF.

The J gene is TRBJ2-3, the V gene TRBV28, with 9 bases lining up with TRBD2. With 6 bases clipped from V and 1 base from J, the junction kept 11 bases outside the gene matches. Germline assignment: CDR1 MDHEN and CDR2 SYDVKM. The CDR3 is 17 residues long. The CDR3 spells CASSPPLAGEGTDTQYF. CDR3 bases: TGTGCCAGCAGCCCCCCTTTAGCGGGAGAGGGCACAGATACGCAGTATTTT.

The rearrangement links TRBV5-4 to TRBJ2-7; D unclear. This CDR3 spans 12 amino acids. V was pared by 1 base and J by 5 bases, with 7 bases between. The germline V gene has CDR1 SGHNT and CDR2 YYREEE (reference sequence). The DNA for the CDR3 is TGTGCCAGCAGCTTGACCAGGAACGAGCAGTACTTC. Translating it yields CASSLTRNEQYF.

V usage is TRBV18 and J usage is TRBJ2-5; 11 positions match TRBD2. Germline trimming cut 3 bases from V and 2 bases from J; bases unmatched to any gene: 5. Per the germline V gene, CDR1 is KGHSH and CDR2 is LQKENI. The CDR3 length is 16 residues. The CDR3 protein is CASSPQLAGEQETQYF. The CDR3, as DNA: TGTGCCAGCTCACCGCAACTAGCGGGGGAGCAAGAGACCCAGTACTTC.

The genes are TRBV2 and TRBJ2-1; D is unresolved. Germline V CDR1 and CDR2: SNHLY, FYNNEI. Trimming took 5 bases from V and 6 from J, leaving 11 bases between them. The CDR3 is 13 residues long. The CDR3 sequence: CASSIGILNEQFF. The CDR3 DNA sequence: TGTGCCAGCAGTATAGGTATTCTCAATGAGCAGTTCTTC.

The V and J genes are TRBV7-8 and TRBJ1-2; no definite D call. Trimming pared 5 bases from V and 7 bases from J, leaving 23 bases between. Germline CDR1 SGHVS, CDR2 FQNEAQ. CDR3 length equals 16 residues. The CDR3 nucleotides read TGTGCCAGCAGCCCTCAAGGAGGGTGGGGTCTTTCTGGCTACACCTTC. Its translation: CASSPQGGWGLSGYTF.

The CDR3 reads CASKGGQGKSPLHF. DNA for the CDR3: TGTGCCAGCAAAGGGGGGCAGGGAAAATCACCCCTCCACTTT. J is TRBJ1-6 and V is TRBV19, with a tentative D call TRBD1 (6 bases). Looked up from germline, CDR1 is LNHDA and CDR2 is SQIVND (reference sequence). Trimming took 9 bases from V and 10 from J, leaving 19 bases between them. This CDR3 is built from 14 residues. Full variable domain (rest looked up from reference TRBV19 and TRBJ1-6): DGGITQSPKYLFRKEGQNVTLSCEQNLNHDAMYWYRQDPGQGLRLIYYSQIVNDFQKGDIAEGYSVSREKKESFPLTVTSAQKNPTAFYLCASKGGQGKSPLHFGNGTRLTVT.

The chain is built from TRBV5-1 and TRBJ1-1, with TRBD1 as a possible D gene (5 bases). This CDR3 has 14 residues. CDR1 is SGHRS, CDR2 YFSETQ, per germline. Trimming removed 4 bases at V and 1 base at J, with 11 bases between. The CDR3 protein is CASSGRGTNTEAFF. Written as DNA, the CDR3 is TGCGCCAGCAGCGGCAGAGGGACGAACACTGAAGCTTTCTTT.

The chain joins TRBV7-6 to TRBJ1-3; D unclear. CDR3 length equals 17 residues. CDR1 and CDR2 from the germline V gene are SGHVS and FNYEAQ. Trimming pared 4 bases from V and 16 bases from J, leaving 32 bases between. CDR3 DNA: TGTGCCAGCAGCTCCCACAGCCGGGATCCCGACTACCCAGGAGTGTATTTT. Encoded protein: CASSSHSRDPDYPGVYF. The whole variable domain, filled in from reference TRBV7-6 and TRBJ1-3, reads GAGVSQSPRYKVTKRGQDVALRCDPISGHVSLYWYRQALGQGPEFLTYFNYEAQQDKSGLPNDRFSAERPEGSISTLTIQRTEQRDSAMYRCASSSHSRDPDYPGVYFGEGSWLTVV.

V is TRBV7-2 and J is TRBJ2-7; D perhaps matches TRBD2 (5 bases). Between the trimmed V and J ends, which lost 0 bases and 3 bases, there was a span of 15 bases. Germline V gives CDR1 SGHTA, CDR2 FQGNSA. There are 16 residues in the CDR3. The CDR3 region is CASSLAIGVLGYEQYF. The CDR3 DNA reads TGTGCCAGCAGCTTAGCGATTGGGGTACTAGGCTACGAGCAGTACTTC.

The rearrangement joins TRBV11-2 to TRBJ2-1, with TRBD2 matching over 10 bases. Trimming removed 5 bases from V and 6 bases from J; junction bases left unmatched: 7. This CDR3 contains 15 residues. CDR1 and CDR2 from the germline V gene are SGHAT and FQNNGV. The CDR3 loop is CASSQLAGPPNEQFF. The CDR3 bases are TGTGCCAGCAGCCAACTAGCGGGGCCTCCCAATGAGCAGTTCTTC. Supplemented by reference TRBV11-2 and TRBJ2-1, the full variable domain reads EAGVAQSPRYKIIEKRQSVAFWCNPISGHATLYWYQQILGQGPKLLIQFQNNGVVDDSQLPKDRFSAERLKGVDSTLKIQPAKLEDSAVYLCASSQLAGPPNEQFFGPGTRLTVL.

The CDR3: CASSQERYRTDTQYF. The CDR3 DNA follows: TGTGCCAGCAGCCAAGAGAGATACCGCACAGATACGCAGTATTTT. This chain links TRBV3-1 (or the pseudogene TRBV3-2) with TRBJ2-3; D remains ambiguous. Germline CDR1 reads LGHDT; CDR2 reads YNNKEL (reference sequence). The CDR3 is 15 amino acids. The V end was cut by 0 bases, the J end by 1 base, with 8 bases between.

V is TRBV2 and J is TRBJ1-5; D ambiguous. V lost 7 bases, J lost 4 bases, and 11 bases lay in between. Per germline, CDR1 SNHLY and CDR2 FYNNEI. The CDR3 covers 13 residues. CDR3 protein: CASNKEGNQPQHF. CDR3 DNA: TGTGCCAGCAATAAGGAAGGGAATCAGCCCCAGCATTTT. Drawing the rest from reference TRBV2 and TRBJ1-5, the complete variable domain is EPEVTQTPSHQVTQMGQEVILRCVPISNHLYFYWYRQILGQKVEFLVSFYNNEISEKSEIFDDQFSVERPDGSNFTLKIRSTKLEDSAMYFCASNKEGNQPQHFGDGTRLSIL.

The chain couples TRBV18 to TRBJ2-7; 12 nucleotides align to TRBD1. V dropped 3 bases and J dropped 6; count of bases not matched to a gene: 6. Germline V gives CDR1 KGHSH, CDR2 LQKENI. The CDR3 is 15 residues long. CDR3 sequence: CASSPGTGGNSEQYF. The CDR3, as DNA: TGTGCCAGCTCACCTGGGACAGGGGGCAATTCCGAGCAGTACTTC.

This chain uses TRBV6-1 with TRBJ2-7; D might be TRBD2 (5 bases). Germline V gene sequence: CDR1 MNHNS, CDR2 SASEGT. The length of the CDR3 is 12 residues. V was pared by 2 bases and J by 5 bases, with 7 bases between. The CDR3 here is CASSERGNEQYF. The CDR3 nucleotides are TGTGCCAGCAGTGAAAGAGGGAACGAGCAGTACTTC.

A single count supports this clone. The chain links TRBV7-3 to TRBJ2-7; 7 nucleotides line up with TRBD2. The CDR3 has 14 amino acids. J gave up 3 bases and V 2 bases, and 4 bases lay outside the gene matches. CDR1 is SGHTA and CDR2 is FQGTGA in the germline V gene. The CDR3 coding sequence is TGTGCCAGCAGCTTACTAGCGGTGGTCTACGAGCAGTACTTC. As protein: CASSLLAVVYEQYF.

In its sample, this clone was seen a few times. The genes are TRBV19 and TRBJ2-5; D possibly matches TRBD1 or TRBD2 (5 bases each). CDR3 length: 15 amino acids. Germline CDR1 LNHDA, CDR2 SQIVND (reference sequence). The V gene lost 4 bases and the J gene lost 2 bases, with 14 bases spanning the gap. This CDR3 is CASSTHRDAQETQYF. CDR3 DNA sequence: TGTGCCAGTAGTACTCACCGGGACGCTCAAGAGACCCAGTACTTC.